This T cell receptor beta chain was captured in a study of shared clonotypes between healthy human individuals. V lost 4 bases and J lost 4, with 8 bases in between. The germline CDR1 and CDR2 sequences are MNHEY and SMNVEV (reference sequence). The CDR3 spans 13 residues. Assay execution proceeded at the deep level. In the original analysis: ImmunoSEQ gave junction-only sequences without quality scores, so filtering differed. Assay used: immunoSEQ multiplex PCR; TCRdb lists only in-frame clones, some missing. Clone size and the V and J calls come from that table; the DNA yielded D and trimming. The repertoire has roughly 96,000 clones, around half of them found once; the top ten carry about 15%.

The sequence was obtained from a woman in her 40s in good health. Some clones in this sample may be carry-over from other donors' samples. The specimen sequenced was PBMCs. The chain employs TRBV27 and TRBJ2-1; no firm D call. The CDR3 DNA reads as TGTGCCAGCAGTTACGCGGTTTACAATGAGCAGTTCTTC. Encoded protein: CASSYAVYNEQFF.